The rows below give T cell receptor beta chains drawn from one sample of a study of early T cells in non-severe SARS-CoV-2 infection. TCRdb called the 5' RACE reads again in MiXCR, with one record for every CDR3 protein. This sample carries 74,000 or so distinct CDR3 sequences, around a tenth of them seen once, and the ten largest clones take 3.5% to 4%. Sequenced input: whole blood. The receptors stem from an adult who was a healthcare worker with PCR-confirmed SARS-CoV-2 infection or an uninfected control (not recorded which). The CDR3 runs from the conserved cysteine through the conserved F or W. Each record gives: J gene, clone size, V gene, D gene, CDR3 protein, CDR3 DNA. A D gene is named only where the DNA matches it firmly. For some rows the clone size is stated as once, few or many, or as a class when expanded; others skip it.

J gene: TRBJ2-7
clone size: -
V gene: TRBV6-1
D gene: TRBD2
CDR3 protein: CASSAQLADIYEQYF
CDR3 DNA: TGTGCCAGCAGTGCCCAACTAGCGGACATATACGAGCAGTACTTC

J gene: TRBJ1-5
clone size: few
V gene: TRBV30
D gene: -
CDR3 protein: CAWSVHLRGGPQHF
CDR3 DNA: TGTGCCTGGAGTGTACACCTGCGGGGGGGGCCCCAGCATTTT

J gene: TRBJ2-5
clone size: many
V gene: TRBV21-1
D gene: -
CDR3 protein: CASSAPPRQIKETQYF
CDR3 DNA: TGTGCCAGCAGCGCCCCCCCTCGACAGATTAAAGAGACCCAGTACTTC

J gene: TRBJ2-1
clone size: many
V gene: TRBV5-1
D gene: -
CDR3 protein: CASSLTWESSYNEQFF
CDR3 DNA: TGCGCCAGCAGCTTGACATGGGAGAGCTCCTACAATGAGCAGTTCTTC

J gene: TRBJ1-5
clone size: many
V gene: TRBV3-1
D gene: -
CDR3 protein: CASSQGVRQPQHF
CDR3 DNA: TGTGCCAGCAGCCAAGGGGTACGGCAGCCCCAGCATTTT

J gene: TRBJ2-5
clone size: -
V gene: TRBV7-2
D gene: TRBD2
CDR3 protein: CASTLGGGPQETQYF
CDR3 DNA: TGTGCCAGCACCCTAGGCGGGGGACCCCAAGAGACCCAGTACTTC

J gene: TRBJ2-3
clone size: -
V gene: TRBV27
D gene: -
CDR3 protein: CASSSSLAYTQYF
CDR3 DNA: TGTGCCAGCAGTTCCTCCCTAGCATATACGCAGTATTTT

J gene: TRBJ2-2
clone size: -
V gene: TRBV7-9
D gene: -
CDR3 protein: CASSFPRAVTGELFF
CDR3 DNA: TGTGCCAGCAGCTTTCCTCGGGCCGTTACCGGGGAGCTGTTTTTT

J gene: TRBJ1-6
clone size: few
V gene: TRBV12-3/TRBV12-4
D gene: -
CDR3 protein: CASSLKGHGPNSPLHF
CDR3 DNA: TGTGCCAGCAGTTTAAAGGGACACGGACCTAATTCACCCCTCCACTTT

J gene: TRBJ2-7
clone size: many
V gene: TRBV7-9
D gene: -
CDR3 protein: CASSFTGYEQYF
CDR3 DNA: TGTGCCAGCAGCTTTACTGGCTACGAGCAGTACTTC

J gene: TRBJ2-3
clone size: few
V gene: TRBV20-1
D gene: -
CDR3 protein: CSVTGEVDTQYF
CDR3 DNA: TGCAGTGTGACGGGGGAGGTGGATACGCAGTATTTT

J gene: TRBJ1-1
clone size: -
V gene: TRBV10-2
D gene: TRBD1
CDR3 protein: CASSEVGQGTEAFF
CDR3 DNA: TGCGCCAGCAGTGAGGTGGGACAGGGGACTGAAGCTTTCTTT

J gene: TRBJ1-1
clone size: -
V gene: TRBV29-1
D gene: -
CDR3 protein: CSVEFGTEAFF
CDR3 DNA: TGCAGCGTTGAATTCGGCACTGAAGCTTTCTTT

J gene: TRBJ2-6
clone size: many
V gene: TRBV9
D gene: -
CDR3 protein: CASSLFRGPSSGANVLTF
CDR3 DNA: TGTGCCAGCAGCCTTTTCAGGGGACCCAGCTCTGGGGCCAACGTCCTGACTTTC

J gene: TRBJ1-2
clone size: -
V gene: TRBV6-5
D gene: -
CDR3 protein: CASSYAGTNYGYTF
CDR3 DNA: TGTGCCAGCAGTTACGCGGGGACTAACTATGGCTACACCTTC

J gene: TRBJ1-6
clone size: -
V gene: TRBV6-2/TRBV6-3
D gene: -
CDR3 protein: CASNLQGLNSPLHF
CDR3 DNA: TGTGCCAGCAATCTTCAGGGGCTCAATTCACCCCTCCACTTT

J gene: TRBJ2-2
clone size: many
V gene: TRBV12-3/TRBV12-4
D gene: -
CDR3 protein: CASSLVYPGELFF
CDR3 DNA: TGTGCCAGCAGTTTAGTTTATCCCGGGGAGCTGTTTTTT

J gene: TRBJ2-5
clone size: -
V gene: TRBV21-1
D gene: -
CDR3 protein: CASSKGQGPETQYF
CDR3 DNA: TGTGCCAGCAGCAAAGGACAGGGCCCAGAGACCCAGTACTTC

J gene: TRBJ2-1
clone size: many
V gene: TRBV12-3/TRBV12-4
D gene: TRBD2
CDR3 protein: CASSFRAGAQDNEQFF
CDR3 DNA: TGTGCCAGCAGTTTCAGGGCGGGAGCACAGGACAATGAGCAGTTCTTC

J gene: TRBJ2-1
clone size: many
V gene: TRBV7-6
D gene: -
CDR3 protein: CASSLYSGNEQFF
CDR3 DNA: TGTGCCAGCAGCTTATACAGTGGGAATGAGCAGTTCTTC

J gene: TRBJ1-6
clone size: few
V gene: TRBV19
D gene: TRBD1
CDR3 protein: CASQDRPGQGNSPLHF
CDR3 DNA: TGTGCCAGTCAGGACCGACCGGGACAGGGGAATTCACCCCTCCACTTT

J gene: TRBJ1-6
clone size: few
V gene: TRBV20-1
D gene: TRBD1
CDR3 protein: CSANTRDRGYDSPLHF
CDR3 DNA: TGCAGTGCTAATACAAGGGACAGGGGATATGATTCACCCCTCCACTTT

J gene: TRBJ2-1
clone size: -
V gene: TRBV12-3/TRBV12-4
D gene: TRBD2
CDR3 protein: CASSFVLAGGPYNEQFF
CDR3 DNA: TGTGCCAGCAGTTTTGTTCTAGCGGGAGGGCCCTACAATGAGCAGTTCTTC

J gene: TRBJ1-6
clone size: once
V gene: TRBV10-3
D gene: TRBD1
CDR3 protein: CAIATGGNSPLHF
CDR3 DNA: TGTGCCATCGCTACAGGGGGTAATTCACCCCTCCACTTT

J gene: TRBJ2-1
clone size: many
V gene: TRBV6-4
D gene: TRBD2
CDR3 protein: CASSDTSGDYNEQFF
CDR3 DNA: TGTGCCAGCAGTGATACGAGCGGGGATTACAATGAGCAGTTCTTC

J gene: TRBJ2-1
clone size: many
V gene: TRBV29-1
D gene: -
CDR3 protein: CSVEGQYNEQFF
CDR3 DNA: TGCAGCGTTGAGGGGCAGTACAATGAGCAGTTCTTC

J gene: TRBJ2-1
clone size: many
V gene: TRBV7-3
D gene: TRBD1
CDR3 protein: CASSLRTGGINEQFF
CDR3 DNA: TGTGCCAGCAGCTTACGGACAGGGGGCATAAATGAGCAGTTCTTC

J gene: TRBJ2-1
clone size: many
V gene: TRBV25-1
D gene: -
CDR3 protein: CASSPSQGRNEQFF
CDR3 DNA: TGTGCCAGCAGTCCGTCCCAGGGGCGGAATGAGCAGTTCTTC

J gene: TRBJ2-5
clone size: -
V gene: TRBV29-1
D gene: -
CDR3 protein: CSVDYAETQYF
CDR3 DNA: TGCAGCGTTGACTACGCGGAGACCCAGTACTTC

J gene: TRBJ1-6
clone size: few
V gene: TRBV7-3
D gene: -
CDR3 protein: CASMIGPGSYNSPLHF
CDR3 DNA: TGTGCCAGCATGATAGGGCCAGGCTCCTATAATTCACCCCTCCACTTT

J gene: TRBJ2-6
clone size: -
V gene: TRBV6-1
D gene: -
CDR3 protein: CASSPLGGSGANVLIF
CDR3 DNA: TGTGCCAGCAGTCCCCTCGGGGGATCTGGGGCCAACGTCCTGATTTTC

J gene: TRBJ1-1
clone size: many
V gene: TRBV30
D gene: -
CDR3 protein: CAWSEVGAPREAFF
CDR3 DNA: TGTGCCTGGAGTGAGGTCGGGGCCCCCCGTGAAGCTTTCTTT

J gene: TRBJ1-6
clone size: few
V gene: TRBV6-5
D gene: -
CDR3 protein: CASSYNGLVGGAPLHF
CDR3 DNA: TGTGCCAGCAGTTACAATGGCCTCGTAGGAGGAGCGCCCCTCCACTTT

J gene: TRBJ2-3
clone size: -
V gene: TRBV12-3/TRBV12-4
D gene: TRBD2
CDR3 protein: CASSLLAGDTQYF
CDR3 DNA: TGTGCCAGCAGTTTACTAGCGGGAGATACGCAGTATTTT

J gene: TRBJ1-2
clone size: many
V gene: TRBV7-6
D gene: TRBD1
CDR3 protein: CASSLSDRDFRGYTF
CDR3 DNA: TGTGCCAGCAGCCTAAGCGACAGGGATTTTAGGGGCTACACCTTC

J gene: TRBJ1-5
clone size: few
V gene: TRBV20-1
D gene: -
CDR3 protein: CSAGYSNQPQHF
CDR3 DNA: TGCAGTGCCGGATATAGCAATCAGCCCCAGCATTTT

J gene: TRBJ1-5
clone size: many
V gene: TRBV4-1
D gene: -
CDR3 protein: CASSQVWGGNQPQHF
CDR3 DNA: TGCGCCAGCAGCCAAGTCTGGGGAGGCAATCAGCCCCAGCATTTT

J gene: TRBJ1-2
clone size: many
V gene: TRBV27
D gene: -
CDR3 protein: CASSYGRGHGYTF
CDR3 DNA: TGTGCCAGCAGTTATGGCAGGGGCCATGGCTACACCTTC